Sequencing of this TCR beta chain was carried out in a study of CXCR3-negative and CXCR3-positive naive CD8 T cells. The study's findings and limits: Memory CD8+ cells had much lower diversity, and both naive subsets had comparably high diversity.

UMI labels and 5' RACE were used to prepare the TRB cDNA libraries. TCRdb re-called the 5' RACE reads and gives one entry per CDR3 protein, without DNA. The sample yields about 41,000 distinct CDR3 sequences, of which the top ten take up around 1.9%. Concerning this clonotype itself: The antigen remains undetermined.

Sequenced material: naive CXCR3- CD8+ T cells from blood. Documented subset: CD45RO-CCR7+CD27+CD95- naive CD8+ T cells lacking CXCR3 (TNR3-). The source of this sequence is a human donor in good health. Some clones in this sample may be carry-over from other donors' samples.

CDR3 protein: CSASGQGDTEAFF. The V gene is TRBV20-1, the J gene TRBJ1-1; TCRdb reports TRBD1, a call that lacks DNA to check it against. The germline V gene encodes CDR1 DFQATT and CDR2 SNEGSKA (reference sequence). CDR3 length equals 13 residues.